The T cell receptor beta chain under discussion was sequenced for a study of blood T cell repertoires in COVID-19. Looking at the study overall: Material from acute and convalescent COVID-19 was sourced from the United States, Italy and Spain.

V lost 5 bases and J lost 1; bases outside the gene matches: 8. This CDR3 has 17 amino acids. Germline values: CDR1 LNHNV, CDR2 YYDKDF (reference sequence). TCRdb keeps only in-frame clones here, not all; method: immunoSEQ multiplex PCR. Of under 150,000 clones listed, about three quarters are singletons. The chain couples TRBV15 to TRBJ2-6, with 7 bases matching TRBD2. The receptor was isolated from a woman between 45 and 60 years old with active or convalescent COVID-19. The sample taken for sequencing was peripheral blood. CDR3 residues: CATSPLGGRSGANVLTF. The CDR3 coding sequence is TGTGCCACCAGCCCTCTGGGGGGGAGGTCTGGGGCCAACGTCCTGACTTTC.